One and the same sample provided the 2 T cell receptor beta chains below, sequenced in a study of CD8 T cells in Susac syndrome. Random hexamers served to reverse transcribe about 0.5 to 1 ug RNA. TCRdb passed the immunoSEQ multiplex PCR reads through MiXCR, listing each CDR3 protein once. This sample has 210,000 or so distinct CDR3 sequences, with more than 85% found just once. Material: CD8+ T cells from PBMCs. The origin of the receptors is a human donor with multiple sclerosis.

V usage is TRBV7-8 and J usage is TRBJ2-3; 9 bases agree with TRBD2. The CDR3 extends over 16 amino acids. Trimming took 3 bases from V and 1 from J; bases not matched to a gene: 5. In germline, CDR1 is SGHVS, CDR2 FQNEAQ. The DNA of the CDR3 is TGTGCCAGCAGCTTCCCTAGCGGGGCGGGCACAGATACGCAGTATTTT. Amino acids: CASSFPSGAGTDTQYF.

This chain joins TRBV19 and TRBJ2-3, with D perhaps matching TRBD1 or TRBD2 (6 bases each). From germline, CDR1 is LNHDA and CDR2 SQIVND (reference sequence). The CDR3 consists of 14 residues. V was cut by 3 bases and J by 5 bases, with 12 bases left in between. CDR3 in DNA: TGTGCCAGTAGTATTAGGGGGGTGAGAGATACGCAGTATTTT. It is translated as CASSIRGVRDTQYF.